One TCR beta chain is described in this entry. The antigen remains unidentified. CDR1 is SGHTS and CDR2 is YDEGEE in the germline V gene. The CDR3 is 19 amino acids. The J segment lost 4 bases and the V segment lost 3 bases, leaving 12 bases of the junction unmatched. The PCR was carried out with 60 Vbeta primers and 13 Jbeta primers. Methods used by the authors: In a later analysis, 75 million to 85 million unique TCR beta chains included roughly 11 million shared by two or more donors. Here immunoSEQ multiplex PCR was the method, and the copy in TCRdb shows in-frame clones only, minus some. D and trimming were read from the DNA, whereas the V and J calls and clone size are those reported in that table. Of approximately 220,000 clones in the sample, over 65% are singletons; the top ten hold 0.63%. The record originates from a study of cytomegalovirus exposure and HLA in healthy donors. Study summary: Earlier sequencing of 150 million to 200 million T cells yielded approximately 100 million unique TCR beta sequences. Findings and caveats of the study: With high specificity and sensitivity, the classifier reportedly diagnosed cytomegalovirus status. TCR beta V segments were, for the most part, productive about 87% or about 30% of the time in an earlier analysis.

The gene calls are TRBV5-8 and TRBJ2-1; 14 bases map to TRBD2. The sequence was obtained from a man younger than 30 in good health and CMV-seronegative. The sample was PBMCs. The CDR3 nucleotides read TGTGCCAGCAGCTCACCGGGACTAGCGGGAGTTCGGCCTTACAATGAGCAGTTCTTC. It yields the protein CASSSPGLAGVRPYNEQFF. The variable domain in full, with the rest retrieved from reference TRBV5-8 and TRBJ2-1, is EAGVTQSPTHLIKTRGQQATLRCSPISGHTSVYWYQQALGLGLQFLLWYDEGEERNRGNFPPRFSGRQFPNYSSELNVNALELEDSALYLCASSSPGLAGVRPYNEQFFGPGTRLTVL.